The rows below give T cell receptor beta chains drawn from one sample of a study of blood T cell repertoires in COVID-19. Only in-frame clones appear in the TCRdb table, and some are missing; sequencing was by immunoSEQ multiplex PCR. The data show approximately 90,000 clones, with about 89% seen just once and 8.5% to 10% held by the top ten. Sequencing input: peripheral blood. These receptors were taken from a man aged 45 to 65 with acute or convalescent COVID-19. Each CDR3 is given with its conserved first and last residue. A D gene is named only where the DNA matches it firmly. Clone size is stated in some rows and not others, as once, few, many or a class when expanded.

size	length	D	V	J	DNA	CDR3
.	14	.	TRBV12-5	TRBJ1-2	TGTGCTAGTGGTTTGGACCCAGGGGTTGAAGGTTACACCTTC	CASGLDPGVEGYTF
.	20	TRBD2	TRBV3-1/TRBV3-2	TRBJ2-2	TGTGCCAGCAGCCCAAACACCCCAAGACGGCTAGCGGGGGATACCGGGGAGCTGTTTTTT	CASSPNTPRRLAGDTGELFF
.	14	TRBD1	TRBV30	TRBJ1-5	TGTGCCTGGACCACAGGGGGCAAGCATCAGCCCCAGCATTTT	CAWTTGGKHQPQHF
.	15	.	TRBV4-1	TRBJ1-1	TGCGCCAGCAGCCAAGACCCCGCCCGGGGTACTGAAGCTTTCTTT	CASSQDPARGTEAFF
.	17	TRBD1	TRBV15	TRBJ1-1	TGTGCCACCAGCAGAGATCTGACAGGGAGAAGAAGCACTGAAGCTTTCTTT	CATSRDLTGRRSTEAFF
.	11	.	TRBV28	TRBJ1-2	TGTGCCAGCAGTCAAAATTATGGCTACACCTTC	CASSQNYGYTF
.	14	TRBD1	TRBV10-3	TRBJ1-6	TGTGCCATCAGCCCCGGGACAGCAAATTCACCCCTCCACTTT	CAISPGTANSPLHF
.	14	TRBD1	TRBV6-2/TRBV6-3	TRBJ1-1	TGTGCCAGCAGTGCCAGCTGGGACAGGGTCGGAGCTTTCTTT	CASSASWDRVGAFF
.	15	.	TRBV5-1	TRBJ2-2	TGCGCCAGCAGCCTCGGGACACTGAACACCGGGGAGCTGTTTTTT	CASSLGTLNTGELFF
.	15	TRBD1	TRBV30	TRBJ1-3	TGTGCCTGGACACCCCTTGGGACAGGGAGGGACACCATATATTTT	CAWTPLGTGRDTIYF
.	16	.	TRBV3-1/TRBV3-2	TRBJ2-3	TGTGCCAGCAGCCCCAGATTTAGTGGGCAAAGAGATACGCAGTATTTT	CASSPRFSGQRDTQYF
.	14	.	TRBV7-9	TRBJ1-2	TGTGCCAGCAGCTTAGGTCAGAATAACTATGGCTACACCTTC	CASSLGQNNYGYTF
once	15	TRBD1	TRBV5-1	TRBJ2-5	TGCGCCAGCAACAGGGGTAGTCAATATACGGAGACCCAGTACTTC	CASNRGSQYTETQYF
.	15	TRBD1	TRBV27	TRBJ2-7	TGTGCCAGCAGCGACGGACAGGGGTCCTTCTACGAGCAGTACTTC	CASSDGQGSFYEQYF
.	15	TRBD1	TRBV7-2	TRBJ1-1	TGTGCCAGCAGCTTACACCAGGGGGCAGGGACTGAAGCTTTCTTT	CASSLHQGAGTEAFF
.	15	.	TRBV7-3	TRBJ2-1	TGTGCCAGCAGCCCCATCGGGGGTGATTACAATGAGCAGTTCTTC	CASSPIGGDYNEQFF
.	12	.	TRBV5-6	TRBJ1-5	TGTGCCAGCAGCTTGGGGAGTCAGCCCCAGCATTTT	CASSLGSQPQHF
.	15	.	TRBV28	TRBJ1-2	TGTGCCAGCAGTTTAGATCGTCAGGGGCAGGGGGGCTACACCTTC	CASSLDRQGQGGYTF
once	14	.	TRBV5-5	TRBJ1-2	TGTGCCAGCAGCCCACTCGACGGAAGCGGTGGCTACACCTTC	CASSPLDGSGGYTF
.	14	TRBD1	TRBV19	TRBJ1-2	TGTGCCAGTAGTCTGGAAGACAGGGGGATTGGCTACACCTTC	CASSLEDRGIGYTF
.	13	.	TRBV30	TRBJ1-6	TGTGCCTGGAGTTGGCAGAATAATTCACCCCTCCACTTT	CAWSWQNNSPLHF
.	18	TRBD2	TRBV19	TRBJ2-3	TGTGCCAGTAGCTTTTTACTAGCGGGGGGCCCTTTAACAGATACGCAGTATTTT	CASSFLLAGGPLTDTQYF
few	14	.	TRBV9	TRBJ1-6	TGTGCCAGCAGCGTCCGGACAGAGAATTCACCCCTCCACTTT	CASSVRTENSPLHF